This T cell receptor beta chain was obtained from a study of blood T cell repertoires in COVID-19. The table came from immunoSEQ multiplex PCR; TCRdb's copy has only in-frame clones and leaves some out. Of approximately 350,000 clones in the sample, about 90% were seen once. Germline V gene data show CDR1 as KGHDR and CDR2 as SFDVKD. Unmatched junction bases numbered 21, after V lost 4 bases and J lost 7 bases. CDR3 length: 19 amino acids. The genes are TRBV24-1 and TRBJ2-3, with 8 bases lining up with TRBD2. This TCR was recovered from a woman aged 70-85 years with COVID-19, enrolled during active disease. Sequencing used peripheral blood. The CDR3 is CATSDPSGGDNNRRNTQYF. CDR3 in DNA: TGTGCCACCAGTGACCCCTCGGGGGGGGATAATAACCGTAGAAATACGCAGTATTTT.